This T cell receptor beta chain originates from a study of regulatory T cells in long-lasting Graves disease listed by TCRdb under 2021. Notes on the research overall: Antithyroid drugs had been taken for less than 3 months by newly diagnosed Graves' disease patients. Patients with persistent Graves' disease were compared with patients with newly diagnosed Graves' disease using TCR sequencing and RNA sequencing of peripheral blood. The study was conducted in China and was registered as a clinical trial. A total of approximately 35 samples were covered by TCR sequencing, comprising some 13 persistent and around 20 newly diagnosed Graves' disease patients.

Overall study results and their limits: Persistent disease showed preferential use of TRBV28, TRBJ1-2 and TRBJ2-5, whereas newly diagnosed disease favored TRBV20-1 and TRBJ2-1. Peripheral blood alone was examined, since thyroid tissue, which constituted the primary lesion, could not be accessed. More public clonotypes were shared among persistent patients (about 2,800) than among newly diagnosed patients (under 1,000). Sequencing and analysis were limited to the TCR beta chain. As a limitation, the authors acknowledged that the small sample size may reduce accuracy. Lower TCR Shannon entropy and fewer highly expanded clones were observed in persistent Graves' disease patients than in newly diagnosed patients, which suggested clonal expansion.

V has 3 bases trimmed and J has 7 bases trimmed; junction bases matching no gene number 9. For CDR1 and CDR2, the germline V gene lists MGHRA and YSYEKL. There are 14 amino acids in the CDR3, from cysteine to phenylalanine inclusive. CDR3 DNA only is kept here, 42 bases in frame from base 1. The sample's time point label is to be understood as: newly diagnosed GD, antithyroid drugs for less than 3 months. For both TCR sequencing and RNA sequencing, RNA was extracted from PBMCs using TRIzol. The diagnosis of Graves' disease was made according to American Thyroid Association guidelines. The patients came from an endocrinology department in Xi'an, China. Each patient gave 7 to 9.5 milliliters of peripheral blood, collected in an EDTA anticoagulant tube. Ficoll Paque Plus density gradient separation was used to isolate PBMCs, and no further T cell sorting was performed. RNA quality was checked with an Agilent 2100 Bioanalyzer and agarose gel, and concentration with a NanoDrop 2000.

Libraries were built with multiplex PCR. The instrument was an Illumina HiSeq 4000. CDR3 regions were amplified by Arm-PCR with iRepertoire HTBI primers to construct TCR beta libraries. PCR products were gel purified before sequencing. From the authors' description of their analysis: Across samples, about 64 TRBV and 13 to 15 TRBJ segments were identified and used for gene usage analysis of CDR3 amino acid clonotypes. COPE and FqMerger were used to merge filtered high-quality paired reads into contigs. Contigs were aligned with BLAST to IMGT TRBV, TRBD and TRBJ reference genes, and CDR3 was defined per IMGT. Any clonotype with a frequency above 0.1% was counted as a highly expanded clone. Repertoire diversity was measured by Shannon entropy, and V-J evenness by the Gini coefficient. A clonotype found in more than one individual was treated as public. TCRdb trimmed public reads at Q25 via fastp, called clones via MiXCR and kept in-frame beta chains. One record per CDR3 amino acid sequence lists the most common genes and DNA. Clone size and V and J calls follow TCRdb, not the original study. The sample yields under 700,000 distinct CDR3 sequences; about 16% were counted once. The ten most abundant clones make up roughly 25% of the sample.

This clonotype has more than one count but fewer than ten. The antigen it binds to is not known. It has no much larger one-base neighbor in the sample; base qualities were not kept. This same sample was also part of a study on T cells in Graves' hyperthyroidism and ophthalmopathy. As the second paper documents: A patient counted as having stable Graves' hyperthyroidism if no progression to ophthalmopathy occurred over 18 months of follow-up. Hyperthyroidism patients were newly diagnosed, with disease duration under 2 months, and aged 18 to 65 years. Exclusion was applied to patients with uncontrolled infections, other autoimmune diseases, pregnancy or lactation. Diagnoses were established on the basis of clinical symptoms, serum thyroxine and TRAb, thyroid ultrasound, and orbital computed tomography. For the first round of RT-PCR on the TCR CDR3, the HTBI primer set was used together with the Qiagen OneStep RT-PCR kit. Most expanded thyroid clonotypes (frequency above 0.001) were also detected in blood, suggesting blood repertoires may reflect thyroid immune responses. In cross-validation, a model built on a 13 V-J signature told ophthalmopathy apart from stable hyperthyroidism with just under 90% sensitivity and about 81% specificity, and in testing the same model reached 80%/75%. In validation, the model predicted progression to ophthalmopathy with around 71% sensitivity and around 72% specificity, a median of about 6 months before onset. A discovery cohort of about a hundred patients, approximately 45 with Graves' ophthalmopathy and 57 with stable Graves' hyperthyroidism, was used to find distinguishing TCR V-J signatures. Whether ophthalmopathy could be predicted prospectively was tested in an independent validation cohort made up of roughly 20 hyperthyroidism patients plus 17 patients who later progressed to ophthalmopathy. The 100 or so discovery patients were randomly divided into training and test sets at a 7:3 ratio. The study also compared thyroid tissue and blood T-cell repertoires from several Graves' hyperthyroidism patients. After sampling, hyperthyroidism patients received methimazole starting at 30 mg daily, and ophthalmopathy patients received high-dose intravenous methylprednisolone. A second multiplex PCR round built the libraries, followed by size selection and purification. The libraries were sequenced on an Illumina HiSeq2000 using paired-end 100 bp reads. SOAPnuke was used to process the raw data, with reads discarded if the reads contained adapters or uncalled bases, had a mean Phred below 15, or lacked an exact constant-primer or identifier match. COPE v1.2.5 was used to merge high-quality paired reads, and clonotypes were defined as unique nucleotide sequences. MiTCR v1.1 was used to align clonotypes to the IMGT TRBV, TRBD and TRBJ reference segments. Analysis was restricted to V-J combinations with a frequency above 0.0001, which covered 98% to 99.2% of repertoires. A TCS score was defined as the ratio of F50 (clonal expansion) to E x V (chaos), with BLOSUM62-based TCRdist applied between CDR3 peptides within each V-J. Welch's t-statistics and random forest reduced 500 to 650 V-J features to about 12, which were used in a naive Bayes classifier (R e1071). Sample size was not statistically predetermined, and investigators were not blinded to group allocation. According to the paper, TCR Vbeta CDR3 sequencing was carried out on over 130 peripheral blood samples, which came from 40 to 45 ophthalmopathy, around 74 hyperthyroidism and approximately 17 progressor patients.

The chain joins TRBV4-1 to TRBJ2-7, with 7 bases aligning to TRBD1. The clonotype comes from a middle-aged woman with Graves disease. Donor details come from another sample of the same person, matched by shared clones. This specimen consisted of peripheral blood mononuclear cells (PBMCs), obtained at new diagnosis, from a patient treated with antithyroid drugs. CDR3 loop: CASSQETGPWEQYF. The DNA sequence reads TGCGCCAGCAGCCAGGAGACAGGGCCCTGGGAGCAGTACTTC.